This TCR beta chain was recorded in a study of T cell responses to AZD1222 COVID-19 vaccine. Germline loops: CDR1 SQVTM, CDR2 ANQGSEA. The CDR3 loop spans 13 amino acids. The germline V and J ends were trimmed by 4 bases and 1 base, with 10 bases remaining between them. The study's findings and limits: Only 5 or 6 individuals given AZD1222 were seropositive at baseline. White British ancestry dominated among donors, who included more females, and clonal diversity was possibly underestimated. Scientists sampled the repertoires only once the peak T cell response had passed.

The protocol was immunoSEQ multiplex PCR, while the TCRdb copy is restricted to in-frame clones and leaves out a portion. The sample yields around 150,000 clones, roughly 91% seen once. Of note for this clone: What it binds is unknown.

The chain employs TRBV29-1 and TRBJ1-1; D unresolved. The sample here was peripheral blood, taken 28 days after the second AZD1222 dose. This clonotype originated in an adult who received the AZD1222 COVID-19 vaccine. DNA of the CDR3: TGCAGCGTTGTCCCAGCCCCGAACACTGAAGCTTTCTTT. Translated: CSVVPAPNTEAFF.